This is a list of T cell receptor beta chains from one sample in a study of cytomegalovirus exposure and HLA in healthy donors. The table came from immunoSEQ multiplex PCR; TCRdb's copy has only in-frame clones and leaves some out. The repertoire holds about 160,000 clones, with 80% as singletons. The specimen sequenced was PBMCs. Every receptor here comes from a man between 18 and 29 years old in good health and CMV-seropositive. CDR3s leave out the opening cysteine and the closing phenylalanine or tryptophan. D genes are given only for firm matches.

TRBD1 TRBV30 AWSGTGENTEAF
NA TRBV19 ASSKIERGSTGELF
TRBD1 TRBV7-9 ASSLGTARLNEQF
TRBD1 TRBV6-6 ASRPQGASNQPQH
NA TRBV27 ASRSAGVENEQF
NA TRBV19 ASSIDFSAALH
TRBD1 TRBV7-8 ASSTRTGGYYEQY
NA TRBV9 ASSSPPGGNTEAF
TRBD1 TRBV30 AWSDRANHGYT
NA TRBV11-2 ASSLRGHEQF
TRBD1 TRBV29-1 SVRTGEAPLH
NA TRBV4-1 ASSQTGQHGYT
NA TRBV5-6 ASSLGATGNSPLH
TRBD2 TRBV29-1 SVAASGADTQY